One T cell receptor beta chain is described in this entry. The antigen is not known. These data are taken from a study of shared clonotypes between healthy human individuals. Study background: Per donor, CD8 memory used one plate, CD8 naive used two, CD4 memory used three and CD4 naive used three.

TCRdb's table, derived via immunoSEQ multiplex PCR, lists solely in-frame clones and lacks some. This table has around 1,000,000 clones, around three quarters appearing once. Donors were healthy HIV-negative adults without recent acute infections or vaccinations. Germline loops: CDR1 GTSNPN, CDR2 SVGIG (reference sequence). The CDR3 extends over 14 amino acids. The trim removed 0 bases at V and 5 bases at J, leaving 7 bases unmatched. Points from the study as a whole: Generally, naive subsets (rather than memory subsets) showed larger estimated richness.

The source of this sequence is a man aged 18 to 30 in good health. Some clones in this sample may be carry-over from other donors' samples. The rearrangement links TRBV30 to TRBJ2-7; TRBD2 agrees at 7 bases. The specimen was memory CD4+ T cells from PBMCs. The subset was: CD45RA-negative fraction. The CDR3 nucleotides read TGTGCCTGGAGTGTGGGGGGAGGGAAGAACGAGCAGTACTTC. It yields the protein CAWSVGGGKNEQYF.